The 25 T cell receptor beta chains presented below share a single source sample, sequenced in a study of blood T cell repertoires in COVID-19. TCRdb's copy holds only in-frame clones and misses some; the assay was immunoSEQ multiplex PCR. This sample has 200,000 to 250,000 clones, with 84% found just once. The sequenced sample was peripheral blood. These receptor sequences come from a man in his forties or fifties with acute or convalescent COVID-19.

J is TRBJ2-2 and V is TRBV7-8; 11 bases line up with TRBD2. Germline loops: CDR1 SGHVS, CDR2 FQNEAQ. V shed 5 bases and J 8 bases; nucleotides not matched to a gene: 10. This CDR3 spans 16 amino acids. This chain's CDR3 is CASSVLAGGGPGELFF. The CDR3 bases are TGTGCCAGCAGCGTTCTAGCGGGGGGCGGTCCTGGGGAGCTGTTTTTT.

CDR3 in DNA: TGTGCCAGCAGTCTACAGGGACAGCCCCAGCATTTT. It specifies CASSLQGQPQHF. The chain combines TRBV11-2 with TRBJ1-5, with a possible D match to TRBD1 (6 bases). The CDR3 is made up of 12 amino acids. Germline V gene lookup returns CDR1 SGHAT and CDR2 FQNNGV. V was cut by 6 bases and J by 7 bases, with 10 bases left in between.

The rearrangement links TRBV18 to TRBJ1-4; D might be TRBD1 (6 bases). This CDR3 is 15 amino acids long. V lost 0 bases to trimming and J lost 12 bases, with 17 bases between them. From germline, CDR1 is KGHSH and CDR2 LQKENI. The chain's CDR3 is CASSPPHRAYAELFF. The CDR3 DNA is TGTGCCAGCTCACCACCCCACAGGGCGTACGCGGAACTGTTTTTT.

The chain recombines TRBV19 with TRBJ1-2; 7 nucleotides line up with TRBD1. This CDR3 contains 13 residues. The V gene's germline CDR1 is LNHDA and CDR2 SQIVND (reference sequence). Trimming at V came to 4 bases and at J to 10 bases, leaving 9 bases not matched to a gene. The CDR3, as DNA: TGTGCCAGTAGTAATGGACAGGACGAAGACTACACCTTC. Translation gives CASSNGQDEDYTF.

The V gene is TRBV9, the J gene TRBJ2-1; 8 bases fit TRBD2. CDR1 is SGDLS, CDR2 YYNGEE, per germline. The V segment lost 0 bases and the J segment 5 bases; nucleotides outside the gene matches: 10. The CDR3 consists of 17 residues. This CDR3 is CASSVATPGGGDNEQFF. CDR3 nucleotide sequence: TGTGCCAGCAGCGTAGCAACTCCGGGAGGGGGTGACAATGAGCAGTTCTTC.

The chain joins TRBV18 to TRBJ2-2; 9 bases map to TRBD1. This CDR3 spans 17 amino acids. Germline CDR1 KGHSH, CDR2 LQKENI. V gave up 3 bases and J gave up 5 bases; unmatched junction bases: 10. CDR3 DNA sequence: TGTGCCAGCTCACCGCTACCGGGACAGGGTTGGACCGGGGAGCTGTTTTTT. It is translated as CASSPLPGQGWTGELFF.

This clone was counted a single time. The chain carries TRBV18 and TRBJ1-6; D is unresolved. Between the trimmed V and J ends, which lost 3 bases and 5 bases, there was a span of 5 bases. CDR1 is KGHSH, CDR2 LQKENI, per germline. The CDR3 extends over 13 amino acids. The CDR3 nucleotides are TGTGCCAGCTCACCCGGGAATAATTCACCCCTCCACTTT. It specifies CASSPGNNSPLHF.

The gene calls are TRBV7-3 and TRBJ2-1; D unresolved. This CDR3 spans 13 amino acids. Per germline, CDR1 SGHTA and CDR2 FQGTGA. V was cut by 4 bases and J by 6 bases, with 10 bases left in between. The CDR3 DNA reads as TGTGCCAGCAGCTCCGCTAGTGGCAATGAGCAGTTCTTC. Its protein product is CASSSASGNEQFF. Full variable domain (remainder filled in from reference TRBV7-3 and TRBJ2-1): GAGVSQTPSNKVTEKGKYVELRCDPISGHTALYWYRQSLGQGPEFLIYFQGTGAADDSGLPNDRFFAVRPEGSVSTLKIQRTERGDSAVYLCASSSASGNEQFFGPGTRLTVL.

The chain couples TRBV28 to TRBJ1-5, with a weak D call TRBD1 (5 bases). CDR1 is MDHEN and CDR2 is SYDVKM in the germline V gene. The CDR3 is 12 residues long. The germline V and J ends were trimmed by 5 bases and 5 bases, with 7 bases remaining between them. This chain's CDR3 is CASSPGYQPQHF. CDR3 coding DNA: TGTGCCAGCAGTCCAGGGTATCAGCCCCAGCATTTT. The full variable domain, completed using reference TRBV28 and TRBJ1-5, is DVKVTQSSRYLVKRTGEKVFLECVQDMDHENMFWYRQDPGLGLRLIYFSYDVKMKEKGDIPEGYSVSREKKERFSLILESASTNQTSMYLCASSPGYQPQHFGDGTRLSIL.

This chain connects TRBV18 to TRBJ2-7; 7 bases line up with TRBD2. V gave up 3 bases and J gave up 3 bases; unmatched junction bases: 8. The CDR3 extends over 15 amino acids. The germline CDR1 and CDR2 sequences are KGHSH and LQKENI. CDR3 nucleotides: TGTGCCAGCTCACCCGAAGCGGGAAGCTACTACGAGCAGTACTTC. It codes for CASSPEAGSYYEQYF.

The rearrangement joins TRBV4-2 to TRBJ2-7; D call uncertain. This CDR3 is 12 amino acids long. V was cut by 5 bases and J by 7 bases, with 12 bases left in between. CDR1 is LGHNA and CDR2 is YNFKEQ in the germline V gene. The CDR3 here is CASSNPAQEQYF. Written as DNA, the CDR3 is TGTGCCAGCAGCAACCCCGCTCAGGAGCAGTACTTC.

This clone was found a few times. The rearrangement joins TRBV28 to TRBJ1-2, with a tentative D call TRBD1 (5 bases). The CDR3 is 12 amino acids. Per the germline V gene, CDR1 is MDHEN and CDR2 is SYDVKM. V shed 6 bases and J shed 2 bases, with 7 bases lying between them. CDR3 in amino acids: CASRSGNYGYTF. As DNA, the CDR3 is TGTGCCAGCAGATCAGGGAACTATGGCTACACCTTC.

As for this clone: This sample also contains other DNA sequences that code for the same CDR3. The chain employs TRBV10-1 and TRBJ1-2; 7 bases match TRBD1. V dropped 6 bases and J dropped 2; count of bases not matched to a gene: 3. The CDR3 length is 13 residues. CDR1 and CDR2 from the germline V gene are WNHNN and SYGVQD (reference sequence). This CDR3 is CASSETGNYGYTF. DNA for the CDR3: TGCGCCAGCAGCGAGACAGGGAACTATGGCTACACCTTC.

The rearrangement uses TRBV7-9 and TRBJ2-7; the D gene is possibly TRBD1 (5 bases). V was trimmed by 3 bases and J by 4 bases, leaving 13 bases between them. The CDR3 consists of 14 residues. Germline-derived CDR1 and CDR2 are SEHNR and FQNEAQ (reference sequence). The CDR3 protein is CASSFQGVDYEQYF. As DNA, the CDR3 is TGTGCCAGCAGCTTTCAGGGCGTCGATTACGAGCAGTACTTC.

In this sample, this clone turned up a few times. The chain carries TRBV6-5 and TRBJ2-2, with D uncertain. From germline, CDR1 is MNHEY and CDR2 SVGAGI. The CDR3 runs to 12 residues. Trimming took 10 bases from V and 3 from J, leaving 9 bases between them. The CDR3, as DNA: TGTGCCACCCACTTTCACACCGGGGAGCTGTTTTTT. Amino acid sequence: CATHFHTGELFF.

The V call is TRBV19, the J call TRBJ2-5, with D maybe TRBD1 (5 bases). Germline CDR1 LNHDA, CDR2 SQIVND (reference sequence). The CDR3 covers 14 residues. V lost 4 bases and J lost 6, with 15 bases in between. The CDR3 DNA is TGTGCCAGTAGTAAGGACACTGGCTTGAAGACCCAGTACTTC. Translated, it gives CASSKDTGLKTQYF.

The CDR3 region is CAWEIVTEAFF. CDR3 DNA: TGTGCCTGGGAAATAGTGACTGAAGCTTTCTTT. The V call is TRBV30, the J call TRBJ1-1, with D uncertain. The CDR3 totals 11 residues. Trimming cost V 5 bases and J 5 bases, with 9 bases left between them. The germline V gene encodes CDR1 GTSNPN and CDR2 SVGIG (reference sequence).

This sequence joins TRBV3-1 (or the pseudogene TRBV3-2) and TRBJ2-5, with 11 bases lining up with TRBD2. With V trimmed by 2 bases and J by 6 bases, 8 bases remained unmatched. The CDR3 loop spans 16 amino acids. CDR1 and CDR2 from the germline V gene are LGHDT and YNNKEL (reference sequence). The CDR3 loop is CASSQIRLAGRKTQYF. The CDR3, as DNA: TGTGCCAGCAGCCAAATCCGACTAGCGGGGAGAAAGACCCAGTACTTC.

This clone was detected only once. V and J are TRBV10-3 and TRBJ2-2; 7 nucleotides agree with TRBD2. Trimming took 8 bases from V and 2 from J; bases not matched to a gene: 8. From germline, CDR1 is ENHRY and CDR2 SYGVKD. The CDR3 has 15 residues. The CDR3 is CAIRTLAANTGELFF. CDR3 in DNA: TGTGCCATCCGCACCCTAGCGGCAAACACCGGGGAGCTGTTTTTT.

The J gene is TRBJ1-2, the V gene TRBV12-3 or TRBV12-4, with D maybe TRBD1 (6 bases). V was trimmed by 3 bases and J by 3 bases, leaving 8 bases between them. This CDR3 region has 13 residues. The CDR3, as DNA: TGTGCCAGCAGTTTGAACAGGGACTATGGCTACACCTTC. This translates into CASSLNRDYGYTF.

Written as DNA, the CDR3 is TGTGCCAGCAGTTACGGGGCGGAAACTGAAGCTTTCTTT. Its translation is CASSYGAETEAFF. The chain joins TRBV6-5 to TRBJ1-1; D perhaps matches TRBD1 (5 bases). This CDR3 has 13 residues. V dropped 2 bases and J dropped 5 bases, with 9 bases sitting between them. Germline CDR1 MNHEY, CDR2 SVGAGI.

The chain has TRBV6-5 and TRBJ1-5, with D possibly TRBD1 on 5 matching bases. Germline-derived CDR1 and CDR2 are MNHEY and SVGAGI. This CDR3 comprises 15 residues. V was cut by 0 bases and J by 4 bases, with 10 bases left in between. CDR3 region: CASSYSAGWNQPQHF. DNA for the CDR3: TGTGCCAGCAGTTACTCAGCAGGGTGGAATCAGCCCCAGCATTTT.

The CDR3 loop reads CASSPGRGRNEKLFF. The CDR3 DNA reads as TGTGCCAGCAGTCCCGGGAGGGGACGAAATGAAAAACTGTTTTTT. The chain uses TRBV6-5 and TRBJ1-4, with D perhaps TRBD1 (5 bases). Germline V gene lookup returns CDR1 MNHEY and CDR2 SVGAGI. The CDR3 is made up of 15 amino acids. V was pared by 5 bases and J by 5 bases, with 15 bases between.

This clone appeared a few times. The V gene is TRBV2, the J gene TRBJ2-2, with D maybe TRBD1 (5 bases). CDR3 length: 15 residues. Germline CDR1 reads SNHLY; CDR2 reads FYNNEI. Trimming cost V 4 bases and J 7 bases, with 16 bases left between them. The DNA of the CDR3 is TGTGCCAGCAGTGGCGTTAACCAGGGTGACGGGGAGCTGTTTTTT. Translated, it gives CASSGVNQGDGELFF.

J is TRBJ1-3 and V is TRBV20-1; D is unresolved. The germline gives CDR1 DFQATT, CDR2 SNEGSKA (reference sequence). Trimming took 7 bases from V and 3 from J, leaving 7 bases between them. CDR3 length: 11 residues. The CDR3 DNA reads TGCAGTGTCCAGGTTGGAAACACCATATATTTT. It is translated as CSVQVGNTIYF.